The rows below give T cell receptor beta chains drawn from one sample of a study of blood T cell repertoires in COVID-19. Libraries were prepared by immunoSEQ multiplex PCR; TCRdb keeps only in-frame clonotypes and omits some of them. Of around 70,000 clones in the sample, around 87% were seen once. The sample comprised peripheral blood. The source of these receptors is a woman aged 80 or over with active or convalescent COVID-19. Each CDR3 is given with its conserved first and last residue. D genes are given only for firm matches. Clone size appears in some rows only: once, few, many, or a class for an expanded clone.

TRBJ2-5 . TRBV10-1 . TGCGCCTGCGAAGCTGCGCCAGAGACCCAGTACTTC CACEAAPETQYF
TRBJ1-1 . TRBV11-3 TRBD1 TGTGCCAGCAGCACCGGAGGGGGCCCGGCTTTCTTT CASSTGGGPAFF
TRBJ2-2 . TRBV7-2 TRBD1 TGTGCCAGCAGCGCCATTTCGGACAGGACCGGGCACACCGGGGAGCTGTTTTTT CASSAISDRTGHTGELFF
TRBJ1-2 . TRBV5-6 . TGTGCCAGCACCCTATACGGGGGGGCTAACTATGGCTACACCTTC CASTLYGGANYGYTF
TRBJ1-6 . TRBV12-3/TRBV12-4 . TGTGCCAGCAGTCCTACAGGGAATTCACCCCTCCACTTT CASSPTGNSPLHF
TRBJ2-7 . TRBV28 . TGTGCCAGCAGTCTTACAGGGAGCTCCTACGAGCAGTACTTC CASSLTGSSYEQYF
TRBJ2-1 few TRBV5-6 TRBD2 TGTGCCAGCAGCTTGGGGTTTAGCGGGGGGGCCACTGAGCAGTTCTTC CASSLGFSGGATEQFF
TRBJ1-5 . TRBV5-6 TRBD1 TGTGCCAGCAGTTCCGGGACAGGGAGTCAGCCCCAGCATTTT CASSSGTGSQPQHF
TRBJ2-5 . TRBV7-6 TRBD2 TGTGCCAGCAAGCAAGCGGGGGGGCAAGAGACCCAGTACTTC CASKQAGGQETQYF
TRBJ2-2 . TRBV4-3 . TGCGCCAGCAGCCAAGGGGGGCACACCGGGGAGCTGTTTTTT CASSQGGHTGELFF
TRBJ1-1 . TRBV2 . TGTGCCAGCACCCTGGGAGGCACTGAAGCTTTCTTT CASTLGGTEAFF
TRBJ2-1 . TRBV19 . TGTGCCAGTAGTATAGTTCGGGAGTCGAATGAGCAGTTCTTC CASSIVRESNEQFF
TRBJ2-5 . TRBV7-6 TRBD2 TGTGCCAGCAGCTTAGTAGCGGGGGCCCCGGGGGAGACCCAGTACTTC CASSLVAGAPGETQYF
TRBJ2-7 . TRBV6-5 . TGTGCCAGCAGCCCCCAGGGAAGGTCCTACGAGCAGTACTTC CASSPQGRSYEQYF
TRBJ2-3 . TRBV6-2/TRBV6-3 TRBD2 TGTGCCAGCAGTGGGACAGCGGGGGGGCTTGATACGCAGTATTTT CASSGTAGGLDTQYF
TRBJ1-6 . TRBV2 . TGTGCCAGCAACAGTGATAATTCACCCCTCCACTTT CASNSDNSPLHF
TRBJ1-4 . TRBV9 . TGTGCCAGCAGCTCTGATGGGGGGGCAACTAATGAAAAACTGTTTTTT CASSSDGGATNEKLFF
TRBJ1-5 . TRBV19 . TGTGCCAGTAGTATAGATCTAAGGGGCAGCCTAAACGGGCCCCAGCATTTT CASSIDLRGSLNGPQHF
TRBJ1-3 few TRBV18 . TGTGCCAGCTCACCTCCCGTTCAGACTGGAAACACCATATATTTT CASSPPVQTGNTIYF
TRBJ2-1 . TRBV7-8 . TGTGCCAGCACCGTTCTAGAGGAAAATGAGCAGTTCTTC CASTVLEENEQFF
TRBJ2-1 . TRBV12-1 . TGTGCCAGCAAAGATTTCTCACGACATCCGACAGGGGCTTCCTACAATGAGCAGTTCTTC CASKDFSRHPTGASYNEQFF
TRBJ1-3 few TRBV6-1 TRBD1 TGTGCCAGCAGTGAGGGACAGGAAGGAAACACCATATATTTT CASSEGQEGNTIYF
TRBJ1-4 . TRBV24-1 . TGTGCCACCCAGAAGCGAAGGAATGAAAAACTGTTTTTT CATQKRRNEKLFF
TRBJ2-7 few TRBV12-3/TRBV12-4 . TGTGCCAGCACCGGGGGCTACGAGCAGTACTTC CASTGGYEQYF
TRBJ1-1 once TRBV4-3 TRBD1 TGCGCCAGCAGTTCAACCCTCACCCGGGGGTTGACAGGGACTCTTGCTGAAGCTTTCTTT CASSSTLTRGLTGTLAEAFF
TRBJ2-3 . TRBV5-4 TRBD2 TGTGCCAGCAGCTTACGTAGCGGGGGGGCAGATACGCAGTATTTT CASSLRSGGADTQYF
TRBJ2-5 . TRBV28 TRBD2 TGTGCCAGCAGTCCCCTCCGACTAGCGGGGGGGCTTGTGTCCCAGTACTTC CASSPLRLAGGLVSQYF
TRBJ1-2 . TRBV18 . TGTGCCAGCTCACACGACAGAAACTATGGCTACACCTTC CASSHDRNYGYTF
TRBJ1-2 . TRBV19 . TGTGCCAGTAGTATGGGTAGGAACAGCTTATATGGCTACACCTTC CASSMGRNSLYGYTF
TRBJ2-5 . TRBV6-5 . TGTGCCAGCAGCTTCGGACGGGGAAAGGGAGAGACCCAGTACTTC CASSFGRGKGETQYF
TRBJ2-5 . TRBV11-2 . TGTGCCAGCAGCTCGGACTCTGTTTTGACCCAGTACTTC CASSSDSVLTQYF
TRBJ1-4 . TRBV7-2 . TGTGCCAGCAGCTCTTCGACAGGAGGATGGGAAAAACTGTTTTTT CASSSSTGGWEKLFF
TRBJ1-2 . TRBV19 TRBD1 TGTGCCAGTAGTACCGGACAGGCCCCAAACTATGGCTACACCTTC CASSTGQAPNYGYTF
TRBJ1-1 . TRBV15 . TGTGCCACCAGCAGAGTTTTCAGGATGAACACTGAAGCTTTCTTT CATSRVFRMNTEAFF
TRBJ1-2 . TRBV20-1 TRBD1 TGCAGTGCTTGGACAGGGGAGGGCTACACCTTC CSAWTGEGYTF
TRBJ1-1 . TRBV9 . TGTGCCAGCAGCGTGACAGGAGATGAAGCTTTCTTT CASSVTGDEAFF
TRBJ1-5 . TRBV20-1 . TGCAGTGCTAGTGGGGGGGAACAGCCCCAGCATTTT CSASGGEQPQHF
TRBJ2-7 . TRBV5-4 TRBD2 TGTGCCAGCAGCGGGACTAGCGGGGGGGGGAACGAGCAGTACTTC CASSGTSGGGNEQYF
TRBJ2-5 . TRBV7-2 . TGTGCCAGCAGCTTAGTCGGGGGAACCCAAGAGACCCAGTACTTC CASSLVGGTQETQYF
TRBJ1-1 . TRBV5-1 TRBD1 TGCGCCAGCAGCTTAGGACAGGGGAGGGTGAACACTGAAGCTTTCTTT CASSLGQGRVNTEAFF
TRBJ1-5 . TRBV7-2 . TGTGCCAGCAGCTTAGCGCGGGGTCAGCCCCAGCATTTT CASSLARGQPQHF
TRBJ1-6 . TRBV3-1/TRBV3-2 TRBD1 TGTGCCAGCAGCCAACGTACCACAGGGGCGTCTTCACCCCTCCACTTT CASSQRTTGASSPLHF
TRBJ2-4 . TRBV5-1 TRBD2 TGCGCCAGCAGCCCCCCGGGTGGGGAGGGATCCTGGCTAGCCAAAAACATTCAGTACTTC CASSPPGGEGSWLAKNIQYF
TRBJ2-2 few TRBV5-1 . TGCGCCAGCAGCTTGGTAGCGGCCGGGGAGCTGTTTTTT CASSLVAAGELFF
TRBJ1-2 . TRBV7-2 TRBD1 TGTGCCAGCAGTCACCCACGGGACAGCTATGGCTACACCTTC CASSHPRDSYGYTF
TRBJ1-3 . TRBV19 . TGTGCCAGTAGTATTACAGCCTCCTCTGGAAACACCATATATTTT CASSITASSGNTIYF
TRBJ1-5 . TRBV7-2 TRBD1 TGTGCCAGCAGCTTCGACAGGGGGCTACGGCAGCCCCAGCATTTT CASSFDRGLRQPQHF
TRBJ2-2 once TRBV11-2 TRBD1 TGTGCCAGCAGCTTAGGGACAGGGTACACCGGGGAGCTGTTTTTT CASSLGTGYTGELFF
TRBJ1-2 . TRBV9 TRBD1 TGTGCCAGCAGACCCGGGACAGGTGTTTATGGCTACACCTTC CASRPGTGVYGYTF
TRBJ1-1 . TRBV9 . TGTGCCAGCAGCGTAGACGTCGGGGGAACTGAAGCTTTCTTT CASSVDVGGTEAFF
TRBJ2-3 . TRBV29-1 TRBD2 TGCAGCGTTGGAACTAGCGGCACAGATACGCAGTATTTT CSVGTSGTDTQYF
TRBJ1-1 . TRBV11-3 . TGTGCCAGCAGCTTTAGTCCTCACACTGAAGCTTTCTTT CASSFSPHTEAFF
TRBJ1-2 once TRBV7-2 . TGTGCCAGCAGCACACAGGGTTATGGCTACACCTTC CASSTQGYGYTF
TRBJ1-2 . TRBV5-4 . TGTGCCAGCAGCTTGTTAGTGGGAGATGGCTACACCTTC CASSLLVGDGYTF
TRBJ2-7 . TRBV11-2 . TGTGCCAGCAGCTTCTCCGGTCTCTACGAGCAGTACTTC CASSFSGLYEQYF